A selection of T cell receptor beta chains follows, all from one sample in a study of glioma-infiltrating T cells after dendritic cell vaccination. This table comes from immunoSEQ multiplex PCR, and its TCRdb copy is limited to in-frame clones, with some not included. The sample holds roughly 85,000 clones, less than 85% seen once. Material: blood, obtained after dendritic cell vaccination. These TCRs come from a human donor with glioblastoma. Both conserved end residues are part of each CDR3. A D gene is named only where the DNA matches it firmly. Size is stated for part of the rows, as once, few or many counts, or as a class when the clone is expanded.

d_call: TRBD1; clone_size: NA; v_call: TRBV19; j_call: TRBJ2-3; cdr3_aa: CASSTRQGADTQYF; cdr3_nt: TGTGCCAGTAGTACCCGACAGGGTGCAGATACGCAGTATTTT
d_call: TRBD2; clone_size: NA; v_call: TRBV4-3; j_call: TRBJ2-1; cdr3_aa: CASSQERLPGASGHYNEQFF; cdr3_nt: TGCGCCAGCAGCCAAGAGAGGCTTCCAGGCGCTAGCGGACACTACAATGAGCAGTTCTTC
d_call: NA; clone_size: NA; v_call: TRBV27; j_call: TRBJ2-1; cdr3_aa: CASSLFLGRGEQFF; cdr3_nt: TGTGCCAGCAGTTTATTTCTGGGCCGGGGTGAGCAGTTCTTC
d_call: TRBD1; clone_size: NA; v_call: TRBV6-6; j_call: TRBJ2-1; cdr3_aa: CASRVSGGNRDEQFF; cdr3_nt: TGTGCCAGCAGAGTTTCAGGGGGAAACCGGGATGAGCAGTTCTTC
d_call: TRBD1; clone_size: NA; v_call: TRBV5-1; j_call: TRBJ1-1; cdr3_aa: CASSFITGQWGTEAFF; cdr3_nt: TGCGCCAGCAGCTTTATTACGGGACAGTGGGGCACTGAAGCTTTCTTT
d_call: TRBD2; clone_size: NA; v_call: TRBV27; j_call: TRBJ2-1; cdr3_aa: CASSLTGGNYNEQFF; cdr3_nt: TGTGCCAGCAGTTTAACGGGGGGAAACTACAATGAGCAGTTCTTC
d_call: NA; clone_size: NA; v_call: TRBV12-5; j_call: TRBJ1-1; cdr3_aa: CASGRGGGGDTEAFF; cdr3_nt: TGTGCTAGTGGTCGTGGGGGGGGTGGGGACACTGAAGCTTTCTTT
d_call: TRBD1; clone_size: few; v_call: TRBV29-1; j_call: TRBJ1-2; cdr3_aa: CSVEGRDRRGYTF; cdr3_nt: TGCAGCGTTGAGGGCCGGGACAGGAGGGGCTACACCTTC
d_call: NA; clone_size: NA; v_call: TRBV5-8; j_call: TRBJ2-7; cdr3_aa: CASSTTDFYEQYF; cdr3_nt: TGTGCCAGCAGTACTACGGACTTCTACGAGCAGTACTTC
d_call: NA; clone_size: NA; v_call: TRBV18; j_call: TRBJ2-7; cdr3_aa: CASSPRYRAEQYF; cdr3_nt: TGTGCCAGCTCACCAAGGTACAGGGCCGAGCAGTACTTC
d_call: NA; clone_size: NA; v_call: TRBV7-6; j_call: TRBJ1-5; cdr3_aa: CASSLEGSPSGSNQPQHF; cdr3_nt: TGTGCCAGCAGCTTAGAGGGCAGTCCCAGCGGGAGCAATCAGCCCCAGCATTTT
d_call: TRBD1; clone_size: NA; v_call: TRBV7-2; j_call: TRBJ1-2; cdr3_aa: CASTGQGATNYGYTF; cdr3_nt: TGTGCCAGTACGGGACAGGGCGCTACTAACTATGGCTACACCTTC
d_call: NA; clone_size: once; v_call: TRBV2; j_call: TRBJ2-7; cdr3_aa: CASTEPSGARGHEQYF; cdr3_nt: TGTGCCAGCACTGAGCCCTCAGGGGCCCGCGGTCACGAGCAGTACTTC
d_call: TRBD2; clone_size: NA; v_call: TRBV29-1; j_call: TRBJ2-2; cdr3_aa: CSAWGSGSVTGELFF; cdr3_nt: TGCAGCGCTTGGGGGAGCGGGAGCGTCACCGGGGAGCTGTTTTTT
d_call: NA; clone_size: NA; v_call: TRBV29-1; j_call: TRBJ2-7; cdr3_aa: CSVGGLSYEQYF; cdr3_nt: TGCAGCGTTGGAGGTTTGTCCTACGAGCAGTACTTC
d_call: NA; clone_size: many; v_call: TRBV11-2; j_call: TRBJ2-1; cdr3_aa: CASSLGGLYNEQFF; cdr3_nt: TGTGCCAGCAGCCTAGGCGGCCTGTACAATGAGCAGTTCTTC
d_call: TRBD2; clone_size: NA; v_call: TRBV7-9; j_call: TRBJ2-3; cdr3_aa: CASSSLNSGGALHTQYF; cdr3_nt: TGTGCCAGCAGCTCCCTCAATAGCGGGGGGGCTTTACATACGCAGTATTTT
d_call: NA; clone_size: NA; v_call: TRBV19; j_call: TRBJ2-6; cdr3_aa: CASSDPKRPGANVLTF; cdr3_nt: TGTGCCAGTAGTGACCCGAAGAGGCCTGGGGCCAACGTCCTGACTTTC
d_call: TRBD1; clone_size: medium-sized; v_call: TRBV28; j_call: TRBJ2-7; cdr3_aa: CASRLDRASSYEQYF; cdr3_nt: TGTGCCAGCAGGCTCGACAGGGCGAGCTCCTACGAGCAGTACTTC
d_call: NA; clone_size: NA; v_call: TRBV20-1; j_call: TRBJ1-4; cdr3_aa: CSASIREKLFF; cdr3_nt: TGCAGTGCTAGTATTCGTGAAAAACTGTTTTTT
d_call: TRBD1; clone_size: NA; v_call: TRBV15; j_call: TRBJ1-2; cdr3_aa: CATSSPRQGINYGYTF; cdr3_nt: TGTGCCACCAGCAGCCCTCGACAGGGCATTAACTATGGCTACACCTTC
d_call: NA; clone_size: NA; v_call: TRBV11-3; j_call: TRBJ1-1; cdr3_aa: CASSSGEGANTEAFF; cdr3_nt: TGTGCCAGCAGCAGTGGGGAGGGCGCGAACACTGAAGCTTTCTTT
d_call: NA; clone_size: NA; v_call: TRBV7-2; j_call: TRBJ1-5; cdr3_aa: CACATSYSNQPQHF; cdr3_nt: TGTGCTTGCGCGACATCTTATAGCAATCAGCCCCAGCATTTT
d_call: NA; clone_size: NA; v_call: TRBV5-1; j_call: TRBJ1-2; cdr3_aa: CASSPRTGADNYGYTF; cdr3_nt: TGCGCCAGCAGCCCTCGAACAGGAGCCGATAACTATGGCTACACCTTC
d_call: TRBD2; clone_size: once; v_call: TRBV7-6; j_call: TRBJ2-1; cdr3_aa: CASSLGTSGGNEQFF; cdr3_nt: TGTGCCAGCAGCCTTGGGACTAGCGGGGGGAATGAGCAGTTCTTC
d_call: NA; clone_size: NA; v_call: TRBV5-4; j_call: TRBJ2-1; cdr3_aa: CASSLVAESGEQFF; cdr3_nt: TGTGCCAGCAGCTTAGTTGCGGAGAGCGGTGAGCAGTTCTTC
d_call: NA; clone_size: NA; v_call: TRBV4-3; j_call: TRBJ2-7; cdr3_aa: CASSQERGYEQYF; cdr3_nt: TGCGCCAGCAGCCAAGAAAGGGGCTACGAGCAGTACTTC
d_call: NA; clone_size: NA; v_call: TRBV7-9; j_call: TRBJ1-5; cdr3_aa: CASSRGLVNQPQHF; cdr3_nt: TGTGCCAGCAGCCGAGGACTGGTCAATCAGCCCCAGCATTTT
d_call: NA; clone_size: NA; v_call: TRBV7-7; j_call: TRBJ2-3; cdr3_aa: CASSQDLSNTQYF; cdr3_nt: TGTGCCAGCAGCCAGGATCTGAGTAATACGCAGTATTTT
d_call: TRBD1; clone_size: NA; v_call: TRBV5-4; j_call: TRBJ1-4; cdr3_aa: CASSLNPTGGDEKLFF; cdr3_nt: TGTGCCAGCAGCTTGAACCCGACAGGGGGAGATGAAAAACTGTTTTTT
d_call: TRBD2; clone_size: NA; v_call: TRBV7-9; j_call: TRBJ2-7; cdr3_aa: CASSLTSGGTYEQYF; cdr3_nt: TGTGCCAGCAGCTTAACTAGCGGGGGTACCTACGAGCAGTACTTC
d_call: NA; clone_size: NA; v_call: TRBV6-1; j_call: TRBJ1-6; cdr3_aa: CASSESQSNSPLHF; cdr3_nt: TGTGCCAGCAGTGAATCACAGAGTAATTCACCCCTCCACTTT
d_call: TRBD1; clone_size: once; v_call: TRBV5-8; j_call: TRBJ2-7; cdr3_aa: CASSLAASRGRPPYEQYF; cdr3_nt: TGTGCCAGCAGCTTGGCCGCGTCGAGGGGGCGGCCCCCGTACGAGCAGTACTTC
d_call: TRBD1; clone_size: NA; v_call: TRBV4-3; j_call: TRBJ2-1; cdr3_aa: CASSKRDRGNNEQFF; cdr3_nt: TGCGCCAGCAGCAAACGGGACAGGGGTAACAATGAGCAGTTCTTC
d_call: TRBD1; clone_size: few; v_call: TRBV19; j_call: TRBJ1-4; cdr3_aa: CASSIDRAKLFF; cdr3_nt: TGTGCCAGTAGTATTGACAGGGCCAAACTGTTTTTT
d_call: NA; clone_size: NA; v_call: TRBV2; j_call: TRBJ1-2; cdr3_aa: CASSDSDGANYGYTF; cdr3_nt: TGTGCCAGCAGCGATTCAGACGGAGCTAACTATGGCTACACCTTC
d_call: TRBD2; clone_size: NA; v_call: TRBV28; j_call: TRBJ2-2; cdr3_aa: CASSPGPGLDNTGELFF; cdr3_nt: TGTGCCAGCAGCCCCGGTCCAGGACTAGACAATACCGGGGAGCTGTTTTTT
d_call: TRBD2; clone_size: NA; v_call: TRBV7-9; j_call: TRBJ2-7; cdr3_aa: CASSFPASGSYEQYF; cdr3_nt: TGTGCCAGCAGCTTCCCGGCTAGCGGGAGCTACGAGCAGTACTTC
d_call: NA; clone_size: once; v_call: TRBV5-1; j_call: TRBJ1-2; cdr3_aa: CASSLAPGMGYTF; cdr3_nt: TGCGCCAGCAGCTTGGCCCCAGGGATGGGCTACACCTTC
d_call: TRBD1; clone_size: NA; v_call: TRBV19; j_call: TRBJ2-5; cdr3_aa: CASSPSGGIWETQYF; cdr3_nt: TGTGCCAGTAGTCCCTCAGGGGGCATTTGGGAGACCCAGTACTTC
d_call: NA; clone_size: NA; v_call: TRBV6-4; j_call: TRBJ2-3; cdr3_aa: CASSDRGGTSTDTQYF; cdr3_nt: TGTGCCAGCAGTGACAGGGGCGGAACTAGCACAGATACGCAGTATTTT